Below are 21 T cell receptor beta chains sequenced from a single sample in a study of response to subunit inactivated influenza vaccine (dated by TCRdb to 2016 to 2019). To prepare the library, RT-PCR was applied. Reads for this sample came from an Illumina HiSeq 2500. The public reads were reanalyzed by TCRdb: fastp trimming at Q25, MiXCR alignment, in-frame beta chains only. Identical CDR3 proteins give one entry, which carries the most common genes and DNA. The sample records about 500,000 distinct CDR3 sequences, roughly 13% of which are singletons. The ten largest clones add up to around 13% of the sample. The time point label for this specimen denotes: around 42 days after influenza vaccine administration. The sample in question was PBMCs from blood, obtained 40 to 50 days after vaccination. The receptor set was obtained from a man aged 50 or older who received an inactivated influenza vaccine. Donor details come from another sample of the same person, matched by shared clones.

The chain has TRBV5-1 and TRBJ1-1, with D maybe TRBD1 (6 bases). The CDR3 is 14 residues long. The V gene lost 4 bases and the J gene lost 3 bases, with 13 bases spanning the gap. The germline V gene encodes CDR1 SGHRS and CDR2 YFSETQ. The CDR3 DNA is TGCGCCAGCAGCATCACAGGGTTCGACACTGAAGCTTTCTTT. Its protein product is CASSITGFDTEAFF.

The chain combines TRBV6-1 with TRBJ2-5; TRBD1 agrees at 7 bases. With 6 bases clipped from V and 5 bases from J, the junction kept 9 bases outside the gene matches. The CDR3 runs to 14 residues. Germline CDR1 is MNHNS and CDR2 is SASEGT. The CDR3 here is CASSTTGLRETQYF. As DNA, the CDR3 is TGTGCCAGCAGCACGACAGGGTTAAGGGAGACCCAGTACTTC.

Only a few counts were recorded for this clonotype. The chain's CDR3 is CASSLGDRDRGYTF. CDR3 DNA sequence: TGTGCCAGCAGCTTAGGGGACAGGGATCGTGGCTACACCTTC. The chain recombines TRBV7-8 with TRBJ1-2, with 9 bases aligning to TRBD1. The length of the CDR3 is 14 residues. The trim removed 1 base at V and 7 bases at J, leaving 4 bases unmatched. Germline CDR1 and CDR2: SGHVS and FQNEAQ.

The chain carries TRBV7-2 and TRBJ2-2, with TRBD1 matching 11 bases. CDR1 is SGHTA, CDR2 FQGNSA, per germline. Trimming removed 5 bases from V and 2 bases from J; junction bases left unmatched: 4. CDR3 length: 16 residues. CDR3 nucleotides: TGTGCCAGCAGCACTGGGACAGGGGGTAACACCGGGGAGCTGTTTTTT. Protein sequence: CASSTGTGGNTGELFF.

V and J are TRBV4-3 and TRBJ2-2; 7 nucleotides match TRBD1. The CDR3 covers 16 residues. Germline values: CDR1 LGHNA, CDR2 YSLEER. J lost 2 bases, V lost 2 bases, and 5 bases had no gene match. The CDR3 DNA follows: TGCGCCAGCAGCCAACCGACAGGGCTCAACACCGGGGAGCTGTTTTTT. This sequence encodes CASSQPTGLNTGELFF.

V and J are TRBV11-1 and TRBJ2-2; 9 bases are shared with TRBD1. The CDR3 covers 18 residues. V lost 2 bases to trimming and J lost 5 bases; unmatched junction nucleotides: 12. CDR1 and CDR2 from the germline V gene are SGHAT and FQDESV (reference sequence). The CDR3 DNA is TGTGCCAGCAGCTTAAAGGACAGGGGACAAATTAATACCGGGGAGCTGTTTTTT. Translation: CASSLKDRGQINTGELFF.

The J gene is TRBJ2-5, the V gene TRBV20-1; TRBD2 matches 9 bases. The CDR3 extends over 15 amino acids. Germline assignment: CDR1 DFQATT and CDR2 SNEGSKA (reference sequence). Unmatched junction bases numbered 9, after V lost 5 bases and J lost 2 bases. CDR3 sequence reads: CSAPKGTSKQETQYF. CDR3 nucleotides: TGCAGTGCTCCCAAAGGGACTAGCAAGCAAGAGACCCAGTACTTC.

This clonotype appeared many times. The J gene is TRBJ2-6, the V gene TRBV2; D tentatively reads TRBD1 or TRBD2 (5 bases each). Germline CDR1 and CDR2: SNHLY and FYNNEI. V was cut by 3 bases and J by 4 bases, with 10 bases left in between. This CDR3 comprises 15 residues. CDR3 in amino acids: CASSEWGNGANVLTF. CDR3 coding DNA: TGTGCCAGCAGTGAGTGGGGGAACGGGGCCAACGTCCTGACTTTC.

This clonotype was seen a few times. CDR3 in amino acids: CASSPIPADSAQHF. The CDR3 nucleotides are TGTGCCAGCAGCCCAATACCCGCCGACAGTGCGCAGCATTTT. The chain links TRBV7-2 to TRBJ1-5; TRBD1 might be the D (5 bases). Between the trimmed V and J ends, which lost 5 bases and 13 bases, there was a span of 21 bases. CDR3 length: 14 residues. Germline V gives CDR1 SGHTA, CDR2 FQGNSA.

This clonotype was counted ten times or more. The chain couples TRBV20-1 to TRBJ2-1, with TRBD2 identical over 8 bases. Trimming at V came to 5 bases and at J to 7 bases, leaving 13 bases not matched to a gene. Germline values: CDR1 DFQATT, CDR2 SNEGSKA (reference sequence). The CDR3 covers 15 residues. CDR3 loop: CSAPFNGRARNEQFF. CDR3 DNA: TGCAGTGCTCCCTTTAACGGGAGGGCGCGAAATGAGCAGTTCTTC.

J is TRBJ2-1 and V is TRBV20-1; 9 nucleotides line up with TRBD1. Germline V gives CDR1 DFQATT, CDR2 SNEGSKA (reference sequence). The CDR3 sequence is 14 residues long. V was pared by 5 bases and J by 2 bases, with 4 bases of the junction left unmatched. This CDR3 is CSASGQGAYNEQFF. CDR3 nucleotides: TGCAGTGCTTCGGGACAGGGAGCCTACAATGAGCAGTTCTTC.

This clonotype appeared a few times. J is TRBJ2-1 and V is TRBV10-3, with a tentative D call TRBD2 (5 bases). CDR3 size: 15 residues. Germline V lookup: CDR1 ENHRY, CDR2 SYGVKD. Trimming shortened V by 3 bases and J by 1 base, and 10 bases separated the two germline ends. The CDR3 DNA sequence: TGTGCCATCAGTGAAGGTCGGGATTCCTACAATGAGCAGTTCTTC. It specifies CAISEGRDSYNEQFF.

This clonotype has at least ten counts. The gene calls are TRBV7-6 and TRBJ1-1; a possible D gene is TRBD1 (6 bases). This CDR3 comprises 13 residues. V lost 2 bases and J lost 5, with 9 bases in between. Germline CDR1 is SGHVS and CDR2 is FNYEAQ. CDR3 bases: TGTGCCAGCAGCTTAATAGGGGGAACTGAAGCTTTCTTT. It codes for CASSLIGGTEAFF. Full variable domain (rest looked up from reference TRBV7-6 and TRBJ1-1): GAGVSQSPRYKVTKRGQDVALRCDPISGHVSLYWYRQALGQGPEFLTYFNYEAQQDKSGLPNDRFSAERPEGSISTLTIQRTEQRDSAMYRCASSLIGGTEAFFGQGTRLTVV.

This clonotype was seen only a few times. This rearrangement joins TRBV12-5 to TRBJ2-1; TRBD2 matches 12 bases. CDR1 and CDR2 (germline): LGHNT, FRNRAP. This CDR3 contains 16 residues. With V trimmed by 5 bases and J by 8 bases, 10 bases remained unmatched. DNA for the CDR3: TGTGCTAGTGGTCTAGGACTAGCGGGATTAGTCCATGAGCAGTTCTTC. It translates to CASGLGLAGLVHEQFF.

Comments on this clonotype: At one end the junction does not follow the germline gene, possibly because of a read error. This rearrangement joins TRBV6-1 to TRBJ1-5, with 9 nucleotides matching TRBD1. Germline V gives CDR1 MNHNS, CDR2 SASEGT. The CDR3 consists of 15 residues. The CDR3 region is CASSHGTGLNQPRHF. Here the CDR3 DNA reads TGTGCCAGCAGCCACGGGACAGGGCTCAATCAGCCCCGGCATTTT.

This clonotype was recorded a few times. The rearrangement joins TRBV28 to TRBJ1-4; tentatively, D is TRBD1 (5 bases). V shed 3 bases and J shed 3 bases, with 11 bases lying between them. Germline CDR1 is MDHEN and CDR2 is SYDVKM. This CDR3 is 15 amino acids long. The CDR3 sequence: CASSLGGTANEKLFF. The CDR3 DNA reads TGTGCCAGCAGTTTGGGGGGTACGGCTAATGAAAAACTGTTTTTT.

This clonotype has only a few counts. The chain recombines TRBV5-1 with TRBJ1-4, with 7 nucleotides matching TRBD1. Germline V CDR1 and CDR2: SGHRS, YFSETQ. CDR3 length: 15 residues. J lost 6 bases, V lost 0 bases, and 5 bases had no gene match. Here the CDR3 reads CASSLGEQGHEKLFF. CDR3 nucleotide sequence: TGCGCCAGCAGCTTGGGGGAACAGGGGCATGAAAAACTGTTTTTT.

This clonotype has more than one count but fewer than ten. V and J are TRBV7-2 and TRBJ2-1; no clear D. Trimming took off 5 bases at V and 6 bases at J, with 8 bases between the two ends. The germline gives CDR1 SGHTA, CDR2 FQGNSA. The CDR3 totals 12 residues. The CDR3 here is CASSPIPNEQFF. For the CDR3, the DNA is TGTGCCAGCAGCCCTATCCCCAATGAGCAGTTCTTC.

This clonotype was observed a handful of times. The chain employs TRBV5-1 and TRBJ1-2; D not resolved. Per the germline V gene, CDR1 is SGHRS and CDR2 is YFSETQ. The CDR3 is 13 amino acids. Trimming stripped 0 bases from V and 8 bases from J, with 11 bases between. The CDR3 nucleotides read TGCGCCAGCAGCTTGGACGGCCTCGGCGGCTACACCTTC. Encoded protein: CASSLDGLGGYTF.

There are a few counts of this clonotype. The gene calls are TRBV7-9 and TRBJ2-3, with no clear D. Trimming took off 8 bases at V and 1 base at J, with 7 bases between the two ends. This CDR3 contains 12 residues. The germline gives CDR1 SEHNR, CDR2 FQNEAQ (reference sequence). The CDR3 sequence: CASGFGTDTQYF. The CDR3 DNA reads TGTGCCAGCGGGTTCGGCACAGATACGCAGTATTTT. The full variable domain, in which reference TRBV7-9 and TRBJ2-3 provide the parts outside the CDR3, is DTGVSQNPRHKITKRGQNVTFRCDPISEHNRLYWYRQTLGQGPEFLTYFQNEAQLEKSRLLSDRFSAERPKGSFSTLEIQRTEQGDSAMYLCASGFGTDTQYFGPGTRLTVL.

There are a few counts of this clonotype. The CDR3 coding sequence is TGTGCCAGCAGCGAACTAGCGGGAGGACTAGGGACCCAGTACTTC. It translates to CASSELAGGLGTQYF. The gene calls are TRBV2 and TRBJ2-5; 12 nucleotides agree with TRBD2. Germline lookup yields CDR1 SNHLY and CDR2 FYNNEI. This CDR3 has 15 amino acids. V was pared by 6 bases and J by 7 bases, with 9 bases of the junction left unmatched. Based on the CDR3 plus reference TRBV2 and TRBJ2-5, the full variable domain is EPEVTQTPSHQVTQMGQEVILRCVPISNHLYFYWYRQILGQKVEFLVSFYNNEISEKSEIFDDQFSVERPDGSNFTLKIRSTKLEDSAMYFCASSELAGGLGTQYFGPGTRLLVL.